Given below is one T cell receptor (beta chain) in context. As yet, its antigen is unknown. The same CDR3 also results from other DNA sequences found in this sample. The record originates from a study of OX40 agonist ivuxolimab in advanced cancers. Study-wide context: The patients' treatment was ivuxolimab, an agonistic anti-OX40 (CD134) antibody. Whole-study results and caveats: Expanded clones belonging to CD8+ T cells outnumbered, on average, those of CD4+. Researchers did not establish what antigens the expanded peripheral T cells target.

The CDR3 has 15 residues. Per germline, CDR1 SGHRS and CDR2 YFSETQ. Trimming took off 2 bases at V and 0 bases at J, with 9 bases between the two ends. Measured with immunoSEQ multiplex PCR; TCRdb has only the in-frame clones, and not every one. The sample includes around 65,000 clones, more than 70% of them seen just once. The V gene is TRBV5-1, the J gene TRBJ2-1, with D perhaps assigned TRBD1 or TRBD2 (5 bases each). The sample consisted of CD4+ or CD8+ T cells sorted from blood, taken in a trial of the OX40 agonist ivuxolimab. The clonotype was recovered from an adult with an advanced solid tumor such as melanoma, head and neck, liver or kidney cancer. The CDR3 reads CASSFGGSSYNEQFF. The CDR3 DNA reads TGCGCCAGCAGCTTTGGGGGTAGCTCCTACAATGAGCAGTTCTTC.